These T cell receptor beta chains were read from a single sample in a study of siplizumab effects on memory and regulatory T cells. The table came from immunoSEQ multiplex PCR; TCRdb's copy has only in-frame clones and leaves some out. The data show over 85,000 clones, 80% to 95% seen once. Input material: CD4+ T cells sorted from blood. These receptors came from a human donor in good health. Both conserved end residues are part of each CDR3. The order of the fields is clone size, V gene, D gene, J gene, CDR3 protein. A D gene is named only where the DNA matches it firmly. Size tells how often a clone was seen (once, few, many) or the class of an expanded clone, and some rows leave it out.

clone size: -; V gene: TRBV6-5; D gene: TRBD2; J gene: TRBJ2-7; CDR3 protein: CASSILAGEQYF
clone size: -; V gene: TRBV5-5; D gene: -; J gene: TRBJ2-2; CDR3 protein: CASRRTANTGELFF
clone size: -; V gene: TRBV5-1; D gene: TRBD2; J gene: TRBJ2-5; CDR3 protein: CASSEKTSGAQTQYF
clone size: -; V gene: TRBV5-1; D gene: TRBD2; J gene: TRBJ2-3; CDR3 protein: CASSSTSGGPGDTQYF
clone size: -; V gene: TRBV6-5; D gene: -; J gene: TRBJ2-5; CDR3 protein: CASAEVGETQYF
clone size: -; V gene: TRBV18; D gene: TRBD1; J gene: TRBJ2-2; CDR3 protein: CASSPIRDRLNTGELFF
clone size: -; V gene: TRBV7-8; D gene: -; J gene: TRBJ1-1; CDR3 protein: CASSLIVVRGTEAFF
clone size: -; V gene: TRBV19; D gene: TRBD1; J gene: TRBJ2-7; CDR3 protein: CASSKGQGLGQYF
clone size: -; V gene: TRBV30; D gene: -; J gene: TRBJ1-1; CDR3 protein: CAWKDRNTEAFF
clone size: -; V gene: TRBV10-3; D gene: -; J gene: TRBJ2-7; CDR3 protein: CAISATKGGSSYEQYF
clone size: -; V gene: TRBV5-1; D gene: -; J gene: TRBJ2-3; CDR3 protein: CASNSAGATDTQYF
clone size: -; V gene: TRBV30; D gene: TRBD1; J gene: TRBJ2-5; CDR3 protein: CAWTMGQGLTQYF
clone size: -; V gene: TRBV28; D gene: -; J gene: TRBJ1-4; CDR3 protein: CASRGDGLYEKLFF
clone size: few; V gene: TRBV5-1; D gene: -; J gene: TRBJ2-2; CDR3 protein: CASSPTRINTGELFF
clone size: -; V gene: TRBV6-1; D gene: -; J gene: TRBJ2-7; CDR3 protein: CASSTAGVHYEQYF
clone size: few; V gene: TRBV9; D gene: TRBD1; J gene: TRBJ2-2; CDR3 protein: CASSVGGTATGELFF
clone size: -; V gene: TRBV6-5; D gene: -; J gene: TRBJ1-5; CDR3 protein: CAIKDEDQPQHF
clone size: -; V gene: TRBV15; D gene: TRBD1; J gene: TRBJ1-2; CDR3 protein: CATSRSGQGYGYTF
clone size: -; V gene: TRBV4-1; D gene: -; J gene: TRBJ2-2; CDR3 protein: CASSQHINGELFF
clone size: -; V gene: TRBV14; D gene: -; J gene: TRBJ2-7; CDR3 protein: CASSPSSYEQYF
clone size: -; V gene: TRBV19; D gene: -; J gene: TRBJ1-2; CDR3 protein: CASSNPPESYTF
clone size: -; V gene: TRBV5-1; D gene: -; J gene: TRBJ2-1; CDR3 protein: CASSLATYNEQFF
clone size: -; V gene: TRBV5-1; D gene: -; J gene: TRBJ1-1; CDR3 protein: CASRATGSADTEAFF
clone size: -; V gene: TRBV11-2; D gene: TRBD2; J gene: TRBJ2-1; CDR3 protein: CASRTSGGSYNEQFF
clone size: -; V gene: TRBV5-4; D gene: -; J gene: TRBJ2-7; CDR3 protein: CASSTRVSYEQYF
clone size: -; V gene: TRBV25-1; D gene: -; J gene: TRBJ1-3; CDR3 protein: CASSESGGLYF
clone size: few; V gene: TRBV7-9; D gene: -; J gene: TRBJ1-1; CDR3 protein: CASSSNMNTEAFF
clone size: few; V gene: TRBV18; D gene: TRBD2; J gene: TRBJ2-2; CDR3 protein: CASSPSTSPSTGELFF
clone size: -; V gene: TRBV5-1; D gene: -; J gene: TRBJ2-3; CDR3 protein: CASSLGVLTDTQYF
clone size: -; V gene: TRBV4-1; D gene: TRBD1; J gene: TRBJ1-1; CDR3 protein: CASSLTGWGEAFF
clone size: once; V gene: TRBV7-6; D gene: TRBD2; J gene: TRBJ2-3; CDR3 protein: CASSALAGEVTDTQYF
clone size: -; V gene: TRBV7-6; D gene: -; J gene: TRBJ2-1; CDR3 protein: CASSLARVQWSSYNEQFF
clone size: -; V gene: TRBV5-4; D gene: TRBD2; J gene: TRBJ2-7; CDR3 protein: CASSLRTSYEQYF
clone size: -; V gene: TRBV11-1; D gene: -; J gene: TRBJ2-2; CDR3 protein: CASSSQNTGELFF
clone size: -; V gene: TRBV23-1; D gene: -; J gene: TRBJ2-5; CDR3 protein: CASSQNYREETQYF
clone size: -; V gene: TRBV28; D gene: -; J gene: TRBJ2-7; CDR3 protein: CASSLDPVVGSEQYF
clone size: -; V gene: TRBV18; D gene: TRBD1; J gene: TRBJ2-1; CDR3 protein: CASSPTGQGGNEQFF
clone size: -; V gene: TRBV6-5; D gene: TRBD1; J gene: TRBJ1-5; CDR3 protein: CASSPGQRSNQPQHF
clone size: -; V gene: TRBV7-9; D gene: -; J gene: TRBJ2-5; CDR3 protein: CASSSRIPQETQYF
clone size: -; V gene: TRBV2; D gene: -; J gene: TRBJ1-5; CDR3 protein: CASSAEGPSQPQHF
clone size: -; V gene: TRBV27; D gene: TRBD2; J gene: TRBJ2-1; CDR3 protein: CASSSRLAGGSSYNEQFF
clone size: -; V gene: TRBV11-3; D gene: TRBD2; J gene: TRBJ2-3; CDR3 protein: CASSSPSGLAGGASTDTQYF
clone size: -; V gene: TRBV6-1; D gene: TRBD2; J gene: TRBJ2-7; CDR3 protein: CASSRTGGSYEQYF
clone size: once; V gene: TRBV2; D gene: TRBD1; J gene: TRBJ2-2; CDR3 protein: CASSGTGNTGELFF
clone size: once; V gene: TRBV10-3; D gene: -; J gene: TRBJ2-1; CDR3 protein: CAISHSSGRGGYNEQFF
clone size: once; V gene: TRBV19; D gene: TRBD1; J gene: TRBJ1-2; CDR3 protein: CASSILSGTGTYGYTF
clone size: -; V gene: TRBV4-1; D gene: -; J gene: TRBJ1-2; CDR3 protein: CASSQVDTYGYTF
clone size: -; V gene: TRBV5-1; D gene: -; J gene: TRBJ2-1; CDR3 protein: CASSFNNEQFF
clone size: -; V gene: TRBV7-2; D gene: -; J gene: TRBJ1-1; CDR3 protein: CASSQQGTTEAFF
clone size: -; V gene: TRBV9; D gene: -; J gene: TRBJ2-5; CDR3 protein: CASSVRVGEETQYF
clone size: -; V gene: TRBV28; D gene: -; J gene: TRBJ1-4; CDR3 protein: CASSATVATNEKLFF
clone size: -; V gene: TRBV5-6; D gene: TRBD2; J gene: TRBJ2-5; CDR3 protein: CASSLATSGGQETQYF
clone size: -; V gene: TRBV5-1; D gene: -; J gene: TRBJ2-1; CDR3 protein: CASSLAVSEYNEQFF